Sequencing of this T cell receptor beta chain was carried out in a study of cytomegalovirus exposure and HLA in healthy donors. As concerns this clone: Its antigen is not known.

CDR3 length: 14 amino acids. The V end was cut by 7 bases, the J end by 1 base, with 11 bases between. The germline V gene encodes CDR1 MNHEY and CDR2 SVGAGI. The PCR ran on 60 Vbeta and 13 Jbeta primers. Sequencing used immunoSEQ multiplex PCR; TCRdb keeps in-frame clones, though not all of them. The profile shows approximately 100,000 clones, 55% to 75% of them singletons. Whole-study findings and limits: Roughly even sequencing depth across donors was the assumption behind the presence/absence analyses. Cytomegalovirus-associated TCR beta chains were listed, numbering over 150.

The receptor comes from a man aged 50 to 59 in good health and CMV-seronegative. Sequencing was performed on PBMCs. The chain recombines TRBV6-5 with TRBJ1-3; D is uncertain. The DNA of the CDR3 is TGTGCCAGCACCGGAGATCTGTCTGGAAACACCATATATTTT. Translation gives CASTGDLSGNTIYF.